This T cell receptor beta chain was recovered during a study of T cell responses to AZD1222 COVID-19 vaccine (dated by TCRdb to about 2021). At the level of the whole study: A total of 233 trial participants underwent TCR sequencing, of whom 207 had received two doses of AZD1222 and about 25 had received two doses of the MenACWY control vaccine. Enrollment into the trials was organized by age into subgroups of 18-55, 56-69 and 70-plus years, and those subgroups contained approximately 160, 26 and 62 TCR-sequenced participants, respectively.

On this clone itself: Its antigen is unknown. No base quality values were provided; no much bigger clone lies one nucleotide off.

The CDR3 regions of human TCRbeta chains were subjected to immunosequencing. The published analysis was carried out like this. TCRs in the repertoires were compared against a reference library of SARS-CoV-2-specific TCRs that had been generated with the MIRA antigen-specificity platform. Breadth meant the fraction of unique TCRs that were SARS-CoV-2-associated, whereas depth meant the fraction of total T cells that were SARS-CoV-2-associated. Using the MIRA data, every spike-specific TCR was mapped to the spike region that the TCR reacted to and assigned to either a CD4 or a CD8 class. Log10-transformed breadth and depth values were compared by one-way ANOVA with Sidak's multiple comparisons tests. Imported from immuneACCESS, the table was reduced by TCRdb to in-frame sequences with V and J called. These copies leave out some clones; in studies compared against another copy, an unresolved V gene accounts for under half, and the cause of the remainder is not known. The DNA was the basis for D and trimming; V, J and clone size are from that table. Here the sample has 150,000 or so clones; about 90% occur a single time. The ten largest clones take up roughly 9.1% of the sample.

V is reduced by 0 bases and J by 0 bases, leaving a spacing of 12 bases between them. Counted from cysteine to phenylalanine, this CDR3 has 17 amino acids. Only the CDR3 DNA is retained, 51 bases long and in frame from the first base. From a lookup of the germline V gene (reference sequence), CDR1 and CDR2 are LNHNV and YYDKDF. Overall results and qualifications from the work: Participants were mostly white British, with more females than males. The authors suggested clonal diversity may have been underestimated. The 56-69-year group was small, and its depth increase did not reach significance, likely because of low power. Nearly half of unique spike-specific TCRs reportedly recognized epitopes outside regions mutated in the B.1.351 and B.1.1.7 variants. Because no day 14 peak-response samples were available, the repertoires could be characterized only after the peak T cell response. A significant rise in spike-specific TCR breadth and depth was observed after two AZD1222 doses relative to day 0 and relative to MenACWY recipients. Only five or six AZD1222 recipients were SARS-CoV-2 seropositive at baseline, limiting conclusions about previously exposed vaccinees. CD4 TCRs associated with the vaccine covered the entire spike protein, and the dominant responses were in regions 160-218 and 743-854.

The time point label for this specimen denotes: about 28 days (+/-7) after the second vaccine dose. AZD1222 recipients given second doses at about 4 weeks or at about 12 weeks were pooled, since spike-specific TCR depth and breadth were not found to differ between the two schedules. Samples from vaccinated people were obtained from the UK trials COV001 and COV002, which included a single-blind randomized controlled phase 2/3 trial of AZD1222 (ChAdOx1 nCoV-19) in healthy adults. Trial participant PBMC samples were collected at day 0 and day 28 after the second dose for TCRbeta chain sequencing. Sequencing used peripheral blood, obtained 28 days after the second AZD1222 dose. The rearrangement combines TRBV15 with TRBJ1-3, with no D gene named confidently. This sequence originates from an adult who received the AZD1222 COVID-19 vaccine. In nucleotides, the sequence is TGTGCCACCAGCAGAGATTCAGGCAGGTTCTCTGGAAACACCATATATTTT. It codes for CATSRDSGRFSGNTIYF.